Below, one T cell receptor beta chain is given with its context. Here immunoSEQ multiplex PCR was the method, and the copy in TCRdb shows in-frame clones only, minus some. Of about 23,000 clones listed, about four fifths are singletons. These data come from a study of OX40 agonist ivuxolimab in advanced cancers. The CDR3 has 13 amino acids. V was pared by 1 base and J by 2 bases, with 5 bases between. Germline CDR1 and CDR2: SEHNR and FQNEAQ (reference sequence). This sequence originates from an adult with an advanced solid tumor such as melanoma, head and neck, liver or kidney cancer. The V gene is TRBV7-9, the J gene TRBJ1-1; D not resolved. Sample: CD4+ or CD8+ T cells sorted from blood, taken in a trial of the OX40 agonist ivuxolimab. The CDR3 loop is CASSLEANTEAFF. The CDR3 DNA reads as TGTGCCAGCAGCTTAGAGGCCAACACTGAAGCTTTCTTT.